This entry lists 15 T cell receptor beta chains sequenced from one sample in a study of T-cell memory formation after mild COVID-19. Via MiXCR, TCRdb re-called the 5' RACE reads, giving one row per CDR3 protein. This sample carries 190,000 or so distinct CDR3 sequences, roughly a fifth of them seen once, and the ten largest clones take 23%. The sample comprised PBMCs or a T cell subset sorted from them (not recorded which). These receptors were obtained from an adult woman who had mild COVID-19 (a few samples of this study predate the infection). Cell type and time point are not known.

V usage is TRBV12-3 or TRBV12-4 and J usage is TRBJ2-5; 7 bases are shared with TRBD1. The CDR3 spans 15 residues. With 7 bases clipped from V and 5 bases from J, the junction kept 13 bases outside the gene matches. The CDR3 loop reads CASINRQGSKETQYF. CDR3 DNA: TGTGCCAGCATCAACCGACAGGGTAGCAAGGAGACCCAGTACTTC.

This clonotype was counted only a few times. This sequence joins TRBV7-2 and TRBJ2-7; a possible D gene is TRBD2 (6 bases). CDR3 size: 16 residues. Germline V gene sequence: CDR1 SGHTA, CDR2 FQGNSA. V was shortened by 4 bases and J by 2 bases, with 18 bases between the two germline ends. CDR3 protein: CASSSLGVAVPYEQYF. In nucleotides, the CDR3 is TGTGCCAGCAGCTCCCTCGGGGTAGCGGTCCCCTACGAGCAGTACTTC.

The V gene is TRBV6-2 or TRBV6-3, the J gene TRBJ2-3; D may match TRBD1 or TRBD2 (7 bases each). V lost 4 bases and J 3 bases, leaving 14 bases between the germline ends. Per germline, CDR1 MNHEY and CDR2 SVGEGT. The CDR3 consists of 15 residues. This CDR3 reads CASSSPQGGTDTQYF. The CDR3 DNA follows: TGTGCCAGCAGTTCCCCCCAGGGGGGGACAGATACGCAGTATTTT.

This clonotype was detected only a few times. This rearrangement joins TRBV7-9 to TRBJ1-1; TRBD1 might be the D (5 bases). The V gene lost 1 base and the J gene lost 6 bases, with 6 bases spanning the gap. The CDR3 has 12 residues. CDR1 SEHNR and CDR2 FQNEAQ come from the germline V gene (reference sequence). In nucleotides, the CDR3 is TGTGCCAGCAGCTTAGGACAGCCTGAAGCTTTCTTT. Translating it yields CASSLGQPEAFF.

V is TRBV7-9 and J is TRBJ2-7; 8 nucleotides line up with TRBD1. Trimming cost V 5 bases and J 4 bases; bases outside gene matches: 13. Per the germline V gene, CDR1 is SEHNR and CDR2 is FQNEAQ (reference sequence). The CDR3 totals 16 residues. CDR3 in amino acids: CASSPPPGQETYEQYF. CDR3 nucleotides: TGTGCCAGCAGCCCCCCCCCGGGACAGGAAACATACGAGCAGTACTTC.

CDR3 sequence reads: CASSLRTGTIYEAFF. The CDR3 DNA sequence: TGTGCCAGCAGCTTGAGGACAGGAACTATTTATGAAGCTTTCTTT. The V and J genes are TRBV7-9 and TRBJ1-1; 7 positions match TRBD1. The CDR3 runs to 15 residues. Unmatched junction bases numbered 11, after V lost 3 bases and J lost 7 bases. Germline V gene data show CDR1 as SEHNR and CDR2 as FQNEAQ (reference sequence).

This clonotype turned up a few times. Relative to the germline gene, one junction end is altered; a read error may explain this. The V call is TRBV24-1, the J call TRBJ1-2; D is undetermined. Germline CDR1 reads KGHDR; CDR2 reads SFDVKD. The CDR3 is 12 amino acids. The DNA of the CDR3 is TGTGCCACAAGTGATTTTAACTATGGCTACACCTTC. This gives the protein CATSDFNYGYTF.

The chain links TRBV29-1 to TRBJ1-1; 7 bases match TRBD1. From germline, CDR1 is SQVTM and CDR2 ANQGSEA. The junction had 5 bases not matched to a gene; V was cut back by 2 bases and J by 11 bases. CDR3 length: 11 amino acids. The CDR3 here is CSVEKQGRAFF. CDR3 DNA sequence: TGCAGCGTTGAAAAACAGGGGAGGGCTTTCTTT.

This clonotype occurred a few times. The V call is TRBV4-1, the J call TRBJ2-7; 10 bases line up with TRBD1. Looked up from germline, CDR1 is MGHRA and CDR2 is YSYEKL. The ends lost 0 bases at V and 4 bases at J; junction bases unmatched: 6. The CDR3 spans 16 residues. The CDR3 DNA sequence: TGCGCCAGCAGCCAAGATCCCGGGACAGGGGCATACGAGCAGTACTTC. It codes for CASSQDPGTGAYEQYF.

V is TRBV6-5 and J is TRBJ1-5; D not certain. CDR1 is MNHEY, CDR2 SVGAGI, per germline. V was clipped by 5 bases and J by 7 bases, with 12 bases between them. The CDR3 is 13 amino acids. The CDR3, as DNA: TGTGCCAGCAGTCCCGCTTCATCACAGCCCCAGCATTTT. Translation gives CASSPASSQPQHF.

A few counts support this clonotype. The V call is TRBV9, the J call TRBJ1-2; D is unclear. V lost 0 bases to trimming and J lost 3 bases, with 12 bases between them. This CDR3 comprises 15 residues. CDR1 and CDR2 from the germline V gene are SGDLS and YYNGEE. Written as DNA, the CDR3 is TGTGCCAGCAGCGTAGACAGAGTGACCGACTATGGCTACACCTTC. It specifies CASSVDRVTDYGYTF.

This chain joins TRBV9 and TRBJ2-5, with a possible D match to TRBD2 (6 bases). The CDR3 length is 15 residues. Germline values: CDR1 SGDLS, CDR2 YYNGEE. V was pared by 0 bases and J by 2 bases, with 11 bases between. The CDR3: CASSVGIADQETQYF. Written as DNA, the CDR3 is TGTGCCAGCAGCGTAGGGATAGCGGATCAAGAGACCCAGTACTTC.

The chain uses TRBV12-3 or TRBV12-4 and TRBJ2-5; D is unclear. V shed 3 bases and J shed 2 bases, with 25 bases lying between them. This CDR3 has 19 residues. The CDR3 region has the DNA TGTGCCAGCAGTTTGTCGATGGCGAGCGAGAGCTATTCTCAAGAGACCCAGTACTTC. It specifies CASSLSMASESYSQETQYF.

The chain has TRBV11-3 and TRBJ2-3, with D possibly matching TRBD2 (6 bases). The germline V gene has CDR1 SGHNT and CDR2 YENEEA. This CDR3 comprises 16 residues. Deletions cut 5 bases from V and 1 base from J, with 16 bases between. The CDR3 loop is CASSASAGSGTDTQYF. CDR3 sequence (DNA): TGTGCCAGCAGCGCCTCGGCGGGGAGTGGCACAGATACGCAGTATTTT.

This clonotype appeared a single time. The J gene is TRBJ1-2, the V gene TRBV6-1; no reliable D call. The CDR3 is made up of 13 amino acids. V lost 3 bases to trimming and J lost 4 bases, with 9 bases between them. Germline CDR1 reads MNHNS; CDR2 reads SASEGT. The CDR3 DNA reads TGTGCCAGCAGTGACGCCGGACCCTATGGCTACACCTTC. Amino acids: CASSDAGPYGYTF.